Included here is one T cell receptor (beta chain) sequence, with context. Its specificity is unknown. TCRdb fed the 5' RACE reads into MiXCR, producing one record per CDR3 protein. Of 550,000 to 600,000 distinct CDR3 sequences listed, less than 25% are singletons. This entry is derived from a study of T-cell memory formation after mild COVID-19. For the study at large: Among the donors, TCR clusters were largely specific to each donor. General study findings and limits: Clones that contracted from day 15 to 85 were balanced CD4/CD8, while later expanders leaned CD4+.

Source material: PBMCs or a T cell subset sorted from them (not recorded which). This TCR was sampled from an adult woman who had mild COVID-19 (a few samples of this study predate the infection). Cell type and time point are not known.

The CDR3 loop is CASSSVLTSTDTQYF. CDR3 DNA sequence: TGTGCCAGCAGCTCGGTATTGACTAGCACAGATACGCAGTATTTT. The chain recombines TRBV7-3 with TRBJ2-3; D gene unclear. The V gene's germline CDR1 is SGHTA and CDR2 FQGTGA. There are 15 residues in the CDR3. V was pared by 4 bases and J by 0 bases, with 11 bases between.